This paragraph covers one T cell receptor (beta chain) sequence. This entry comes from a study of blood T cell repertoires in COVID-19. Original processing methods: Amplification from reference gene primers served as the basis for estimated nucleated cell counts. The data were produced by immunoSEQ multiplex PCR, yet TCRdb's version contains in-frame clones alone and is incomplete. That table furnishes V, J and clone size, whereas the DNA furnished D and trimming. The table has under 70,000 clones, over 75% seen once; the top ten hold around 9.9%. Specimen: peripheral blood. The sequence derives from a woman aged 18-30 years with acute or convalescent COVID-19.

CDR3 in DNA: TGCGCCAGCAATTCGGGGGACGGAACAGATACGCAGTATTTT. Translating it yields CASNSGDGTDTQYF. This sequence joins TRBV5-1 and TRBJ2-3, with D perhaps TRBD2 (6 bases). The germline V gene has CDR1 SGHRS and CDR2 YFSETQ. V was cut by 6 bases and J by 3 bases, with 14 bases left in between. This CDR3 has 14 residues.